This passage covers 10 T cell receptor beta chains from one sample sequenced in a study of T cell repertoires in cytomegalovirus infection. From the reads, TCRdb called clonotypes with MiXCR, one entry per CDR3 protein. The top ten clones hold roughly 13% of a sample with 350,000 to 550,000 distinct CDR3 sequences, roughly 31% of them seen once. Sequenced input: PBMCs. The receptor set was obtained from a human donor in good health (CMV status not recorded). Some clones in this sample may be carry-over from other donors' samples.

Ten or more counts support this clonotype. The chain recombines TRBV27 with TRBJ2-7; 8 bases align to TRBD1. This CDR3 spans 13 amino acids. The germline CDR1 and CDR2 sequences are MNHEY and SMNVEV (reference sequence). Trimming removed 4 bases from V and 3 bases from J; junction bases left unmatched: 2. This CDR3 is CASSSGGGYEQYF. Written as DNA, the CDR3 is TGTGCCAGCAGTTCAGGGGGCGGCTACGAGCAGTACTTC.

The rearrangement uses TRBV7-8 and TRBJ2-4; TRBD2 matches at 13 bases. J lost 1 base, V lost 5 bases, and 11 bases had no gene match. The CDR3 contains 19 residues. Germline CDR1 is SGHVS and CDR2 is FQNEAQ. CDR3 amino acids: CASSPRLAGGLAAKNIQYF. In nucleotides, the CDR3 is TGTGCCAGCAGCCCACGACTAGCGGGGGGACTGGCGGCCAAAAACATTCAGTACTTC. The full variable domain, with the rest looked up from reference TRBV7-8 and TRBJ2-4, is GAGVSQSPRYKVAKRGQDVALRCDPISGHVSLFWYQQALGQGPEFLTYFQNEAQLDKSGLPSDRFFAERPEGSVSTLKIQRTQQEDSAVYLCASSPRLAGGLAAKNIQYFGAGTRLSVL.

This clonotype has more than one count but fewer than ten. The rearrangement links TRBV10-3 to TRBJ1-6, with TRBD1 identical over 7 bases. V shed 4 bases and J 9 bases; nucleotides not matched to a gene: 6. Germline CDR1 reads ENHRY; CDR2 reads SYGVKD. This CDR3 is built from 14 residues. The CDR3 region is CAISGGTELSPLHF. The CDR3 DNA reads TGTGCCATCAGTGGAGGGACAGAACTTTCACCCCTCCACTTT.

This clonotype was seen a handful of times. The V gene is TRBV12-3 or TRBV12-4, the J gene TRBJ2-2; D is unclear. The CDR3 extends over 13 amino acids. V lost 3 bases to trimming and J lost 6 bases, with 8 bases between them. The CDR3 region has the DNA TGTGCCAGCAGTTTGAGGAAATCCGGGGAGCTGTTTTTT. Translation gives CASSLRKSGELFF.

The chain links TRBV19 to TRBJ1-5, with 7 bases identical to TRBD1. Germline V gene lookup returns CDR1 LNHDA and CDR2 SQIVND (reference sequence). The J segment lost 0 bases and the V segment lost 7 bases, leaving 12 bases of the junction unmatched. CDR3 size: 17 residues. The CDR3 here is CASKGETGKISNQPQHF. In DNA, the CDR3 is TGTGCCAGTAAGGGGGAGACAGGGAAGATTAGCAATCAGCCCCAGCATTTT.

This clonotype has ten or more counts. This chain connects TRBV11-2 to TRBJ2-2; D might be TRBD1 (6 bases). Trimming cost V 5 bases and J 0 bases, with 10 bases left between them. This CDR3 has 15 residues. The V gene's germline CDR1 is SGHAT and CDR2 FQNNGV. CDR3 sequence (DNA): TGTGCCAGCAGCGGGACACCCACGAACACCGGGGAGCTGTTTTTT. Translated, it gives CASSGTPTNTGELFF.

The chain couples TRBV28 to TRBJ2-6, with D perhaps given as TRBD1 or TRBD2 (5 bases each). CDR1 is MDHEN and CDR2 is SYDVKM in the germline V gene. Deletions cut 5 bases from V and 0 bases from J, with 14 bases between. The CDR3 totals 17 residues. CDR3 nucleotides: TGTGCCAGCAGTAGTACGGGACGGTCCTCTGGGGCCAACGTCCTGACTTTC. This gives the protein CASSSTGRSSGANVLTF.

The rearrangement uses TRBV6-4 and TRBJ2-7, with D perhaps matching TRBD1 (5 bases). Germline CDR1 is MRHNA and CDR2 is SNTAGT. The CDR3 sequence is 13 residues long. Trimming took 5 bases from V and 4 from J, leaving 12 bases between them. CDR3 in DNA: TGTGCCAGCAGTATAACCCAGGGATACGAGCAGTACTTC. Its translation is CASSITQGYEQYF.

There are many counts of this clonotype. The CDR3 coding sequence is TGTGCCAGCAGCCAGGGGGCCACCCTTGCAACTAATGAAAAACTGTTTTTT. Translating gives CASSQGATLATNEKLFF. The gene calls are TRBV7-3 and TRBJ1-4, with TRBD1 matching over 8 bases. The J segment lost 0 bases and the V segment lost 5 bases, leaving 8 bases of the junction unmatched. This CDR3 has 17 residues. CDR1 and CDR2 from the germline V gene are SGHTA and FQGTGA.

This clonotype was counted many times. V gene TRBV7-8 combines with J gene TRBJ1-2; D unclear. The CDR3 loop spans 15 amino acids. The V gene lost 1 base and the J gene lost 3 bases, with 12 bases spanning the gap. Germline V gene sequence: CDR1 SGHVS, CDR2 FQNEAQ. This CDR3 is CASSLDLQSYYGYTF. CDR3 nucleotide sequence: TGTGCCAGCAGCTTAGATCTACAGTCCTACTATGGCTACACCTTC. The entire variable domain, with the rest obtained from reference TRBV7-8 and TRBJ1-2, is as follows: GAGVSQSPRYKVAKRGQDVALRCDPISGHVSLFWYQQALGQGPEFLTYFQNEAQLDKSGLPSDRFFAERPEGSVSTLKIQRTQQEDSAVYLCASSLDLQSYYGYTFGSGTRLTVV.